The present entry profiles one T cell receptor (beta chain) with its context. The antigen is undetermined. Here immunoSEQ multiplex PCR was the method, and the copy in TCRdb shows in-frame clones only, minus some. The table shows 2 million to 2.5 million clones, with 85% to 95% occurring only once. The donors, all of them Caucasian adults, lived in Nashville, Tennessee. The authors divided CD4+ cells into CD45RA+ naive and CD45RA-negative memory subsets. CDR3 length: 14 amino acids. Germline CDR1 reads MNHNS; CDR2 reads SASEGT. V dropped 6 bases and J dropped 2; count of bases not matched to a gene: 5. The sample belongs to a study of shared clonotypes between healthy human individuals. Study results and limitations: Lower generation probabilities were found for non-shared clonotypes than for those shared by all four donors. There were few donors, and this limited the genetic and exposure-history diversity represented.

Sequencing input: naive CD4+ T cells from PBMCs. Subset meaning: CD45RA+ positively selected. The TCR sequence derives from a man between 18 and 35 years old in good health. Some clones in this sample may be carry-over from other donors' samples. The genes are TRBV6-1 and TRBJ1-2; 8 positions agree with TRBD1. The CDR3 coding sequence is TGTGCCAGCAGCTGGGACAGGCGAAACTATGGCTACACCTTC. Protein: CASSWDRRNYGYTF.